A selection of T cell receptor beta chains follows, all from one sample in a study of cytomegalovirus exposure and HLA in healthy donors. The data were produced by immunoSEQ multiplex PCR, yet TCRdb's version contains in-frame clones alone and is incomplete. This repertoire shows some 140,000 clones, 77% found once; its top ten account for roughly 2%. Sequencing used PBMCs. All receptors derive from a man aged 25-40 years in good health and CMV-seronegative. Both conserved end residues are part of each CDR3. D genes are given only for firm matches. Clone size is shown for a subset of rows, as once, few, many or a class of expanded clone.

D gene | J gene | V gene | clone size | CDR3 protein | CDR3 DNA
TRBD2 | TRBJ2-5 | TRBV7-2 | once | CASSLSSGRGQETQYF | TGTGCCAGCAGCTTAAGCAGCGGGAGGGGCCAAGAGACCCAGTACTTC
NA | TRBJ2-1 | TRBV7-9 | NA | CASSQKGALEQFF | TGTGCCAGCAGCCAGAAGGGAGCCCTAGAGCAGTTCTTC
TRBD2 | TRBJ2-2 | TRBV9 | NA | CASSAPGLAGTGELFF | TGTGCCAGCAGCGCTCCGGGACTAGCAGGAACCGGGGAGCTGTTTTTT
TRBD1 | TRBJ2-2 | TRBV7-9 | NA | CASSMGQGNTGELFF | TGTGCCAGCAGCATGGGACAGGGGAACACCGGGGAGCTGTTTTTT
NA | TRBJ2-2 | TRBV30 | few | CAWSVRRGIDTGELFF | TGTGCCTGGAGTGTACGCCGCGGGATCGACACCGGGGAGCTGTTTTTT
TRBD2 | TRBJ2-5 | TRBV6-6 | NA | CASSPGLAGVGETQYF | TGTGCCAGCAGTCCCGGACTAGCGGGAGTTGGAGAGACCCAGTACTTC
TRBD1 | TRBJ1-2 | TRBV10-3 | NA | CAISVRQGRYGYTF | TGTGCCATCAGTGTCCGACAGGGGCGGTATGGCTACACCTTC
NA | TRBJ2-3 | TRBV9 | NA | CASSGSSIVPDTQYF | TGTGCCAGCAGCGGTAGTAGCATCGTCCCAGATACGCAGTATTTT
NA | TRBJ2-1 | TRBV20-1 | NA | CSASNGEQFF | TGCAGTGCTAGTAACGGTGAGCAGTTCTTC
NA | TRBJ2-2 | TRBV14 | NA | CASSPQGPGELFF | TGTGCCAGCAGCCCACAGGGACCCGGGGAGCTGTTTTTT
TRBD2 | TRBJ2-1 | TRBV6-6 | NA | CASSSLAGGAYNEQFF | TGTGCCAGCAGTTCCTTGGCGGGAGGGGCCTACAATGAGCAGTTCTTC
TRBD2 | TRBJ2-7 | TRBV4-2 | NA | CASSQFIPAGRGVQDEQYF | TGTGCCAGCAGCCAATTCATCCCGGCGGGACGGGGGGTCCAGGACGAGCAGTACTTC
NA | TRBJ2-3 | TRBV4-1 | NA | CASSQGRATGGTDTQYF | TGCGCCAGCAGCCAAGGAAGGGCCACGGGAGGCACAGATACGCAGTATTTT
TRBD1 | TRBJ2-5 | TRBV5-1 | NA | CASSSRGQGQETQYF | TGCGCCAGCAGCAGCCGAGGACAGGGACAAGAGACCCAGTACTTC
NA | TRBJ2-5 | TRBV14 | NA | CASSHAGSKTQYF | TGTGCCAGCAGCCACGCAGGGTCCAAGACCCAGTACTTC
NA | TRBJ1-1 | TRBV27 | NA | CASSLSQTGNTEAFF | TGTGCCAGCAGTTTATCCCAGACAGGGAACACTGAAGCTTTCTTT
TRBD1 | TRBJ2-4 | TRBV19 | NA | CASSMGVGTGKNIQYF | TGTGCCAGTAGTATGGGTGTGGGGACAGGCAAAAACATTCAGTACTTC
TRBD2 | TRBJ2-1 | TRBV4-1 | NA | CASSRGTSGSNEQFF | TGCGCCAGCAGCCGAGGGACTAGCGGGAGCAATGAGCAGTTCTTC
TRBD1 | TRBJ2-3 | TRBV6-5 | NA | CASSYKGADTDTQYF | TGTGCCAGCAGTTACAAGGGGGCGGACACAGATACGCAGTATTTT
NA | TRBJ2-5 | TRBV5-6 | once | CASSLRGAGETQYF | TGTGCCAGCAGCTTACGCGGGGCAGGGGAGACCCAGTACTTC
TRBD1 | TRBJ2-1 | TRBV7-3 | NA | CASSRQGFDNEQFF | TGTGCCAGCAGTCGACAGGGATTTGACAATGAGCAGTTCTTC
NA | TRBJ1-2 | TRBV5-4 | NA | CASSGTGNYGYTF | TGTGCCAGCAGCGGCACGGGGAACTATGGCTACACCTTC
TRBD1 | TRBJ2-5 | TRBV7-3 | NA | CASSLRGQETQYF | TGTGCCAGCAGCCTCAGGGGGCAAGAGACCCAGTACTTC
NA | TRBJ2-5 | TRBV6-5 | once | CASSSSTAQETQYF | TGTGCCAGCAGTTCATCGACAGCCCAAGAGACCCAGTACTTC
TRBD1 | TRBJ2-2 | TRBV18 | NA | CASSLQTGTGNTGELFF | TGTGCCAGCTCACTACAGACCGGGACAGGGAACACCGGGGAGCTGTTTTTT
TRBD2 | TRBJ2-3 | TRBV11-1 | few | CASSPGLAGGFIDTQYF | TGTGCCAGCAGCCCCGGACTAGCGGGAGGATTTATAGATACGCAGTATTTT
NA | TRBJ2-4 | TRBV5-4 | NA | CASSLARVDPNIQYF | TGTGCCAGCAGCTTGGCCAGGGTCGACCCAAACATTCAGTACTTC
NA | TRBJ2-3 | TRBV5-1 | NA | CASRIWSGTDTQYF | TGCGCCAGCAGAATTTGGAGTGGCACAGATACGCAGTATTTT
NA | TRBJ2-6 | TRBV7-3 | few | CASSPGIRSGANVLTF | TGTGCCAGCAGCCCAGGGATTCGCTCTGGGGCCAACGTCCTGACTTTC
NA | TRBJ1-5 | TRBV6-1 | NA | CASSEGGQPQHF | TGTGCCAGCAGTGAAGGAGGTCAGCCCCAGCATTTT
NA | TRBJ1-1 | TRBV7-3 | NA | CASSLNRVDTEAFF | TGTGCCAGCAGCTTAAACAGGGTCGACACTGAAGCTTTCTTT
TRBD1 | TRBJ1-1 | TRBV6-1 | NA | CASRGTGASTEAFF | TGTGCCAGCAGGGGGACAGGGGCGAGCACTGAAGCTTTCTTT
TRBD1 | TRBJ2-3 | TRBV11-2 | once | CASSIRQGTDTQYF | TGTGCCAGCAGCATCCGACAGGGGACAGATACGCAGTATTTT
TRBD1 | TRBJ1-4 | TRBV11-1 | NA | CASSRNTGGSWEKLFF | TGTGCCAGCAGCAGAAACACAGGGGGAAGTTGGGAAAAACTGTTTTTT
NA | TRBJ2-3 | TRBV27 | once | CASRPMVLPDTQYF | TGTGCCAGCAGGCCTATGGTTCTTCCGGATACGCAGTATTTT
TRBD1 | TRBJ1-1 | TRBV9 | few | CASSDAWTGEGAFF | TGTGCCAGCAGCGACGCCTGGACAGGGGAGGGGGCTTTCTTT
NA | TRBJ2-5 | TRBV9 | NA | CASSVSPQETQYF | TGTGCCAGCAGCGTCTCCCCCCAAGAGACCCAGTACTTC
TRBD1 | TRBJ1-2 | TRBV5-4 | NA | CASSGGQRHYGYTF | TGTGCCAGCAGCGGGGGACAGAGACACTATGGCTACACCTTC
TRBD2 | TRBJ2-3 | TRBV5-8 | NA | CASSRGTSGSSYTQYF | TGTGCCAGCAGCAGGGGGACTAGCGGGAGTTCGTATACGCAGTATTTT
TRBD2 | TRBJ2-3 | TRBV6-5 | NA | CASSYGRATDTQYF | TGTGCCAGCAGCTATGGGAGGGCCACAGATACGCAGTATTTT
NA | TRBJ2-7 | TRBV19 | NA | CASSLPGVKRGEQYF | TGTGCCAGTAGTCTACCGGGGGTTAAGAGGGGTGAGCAGTACTTC
NA | TRBJ1-6 | TRBV6-5 | once | CASSYSRNSPLHF | TGTGCCAGCAGTTACTCTCGTAATTCACCCCTCCACTTT
TRBD2 | TRBJ2-1 | TRBV5-1 | NA | CASSLGGLAGNNEQFF | TGCGCCAGCAGCTTGGGGGGACTAGCGGGCAACAATGAGCAGTTCTTC
NA | TRBJ2-5 | TRBV5-6 | NA | CASSLGREETQYF | TGTGCCAGCAGCTTGGGCAGGGAAGAGACCCAGTACTTC
TRBD2 | TRBJ2-7 | TRBV5-1 | NA | CASSLASLAGRQNEQYF | TGCGCCAGCAGCTTGGCCTCACTAGCGGGGCGTCAGAACGAGCAGTACTTC